Given below is one TCR beta chain in context. This sample stems from a study of T cell changes during pregnancy in multiple sclerosis. TCRdb keeps only in-frame clones here, not all; method: immunoSEQ multiplex PCR. The sample carries about 79,000 clones, 75% to 95% recorded once. V was clipped by 7 bases and J by 1 base; unmatched bases: 10. The CDR3 has 17 amino acids. Germline V gene sequence: CDR1 MDHEN, CDR2 SYDVKM. The TCR was taken from a female donor with multiple sclerosis, enrolled in a pregnancy study. The specimen comprised CD4+ T cells from peripheral blood mononuclear cells, sampled in the second trimester of pregnancy. The V call is TRBV28, the J call TRBJ1-4, with 9 bases that match TRBD1. CDR3 nucleotide sequence: TGTGCCAGCAAAGGGGGACAGGGTTTAGGAACTAATGAAAAACTGTTTTTT. Its translation: CASKGGQGLGTNEKLFF.